This T cell receptor beta chain was captured in a study of OX40 agonist ivuxolimab in advanced cancers. Concerning this clone itself: No antigen is known for it.

The CDR3 runs 14 residues. Between the trimmed V and J ends, which lost 5 bases and 1 base, there was a span of 11 bases. CDR1 is MNHNY and CDR2 is SVGAGI in the germline V gene (reference sequence). Sequenced by immunoSEQ multiplex PCR; TCRdb stores in-frame clones only, minus some. This sample has 65,000 to 80,000 clones, with around nine tenths found just once. Study findings and constraints: More expanded clones were seen, on average, in CD8+ T cells than in CD4+.

This rearrangement joins TRBV6-6 to TRBJ2-5; a weak D match, TRBD2 (6 bases). The sequence came from an adult with an advanced solid tumor such as melanoma, head and neck, liver or kidney cancer. This specimen was CD4+ or CD8+ T cells sorted from blood, taken in a trial of the OX40 agonist ivuxolimab. In nucleotides, the CDR3 is TGTGCCAGCAGTCCCCGGGAGTCCCAAGAGACCCAGTACTTC. Amino acids: CASSPRESQETQYF.